These T cell receptor beta chains were read from a single sample in a study of T cells in Graves' hyperthyroidism and ophthalmopathy. TCRdb re-called the multiplex PCR reads with MiXCR, one entry per CDR3 protein. Of 500,000 to 750,000 distinct CDR3 sequences in the sample, 15% to 17% are singletons; the top ten hold roughly 7.3%. Sequenced: blood. The receptors here all came from a woman aged 30 to 39 with Graves' hyperthyroidism. Each CDR3 is given with its conserved first and last residue. The order of the fields is CDR3 length, clone size, V gene, J gene, CDR3 protein. Not all rows give a size; the values are once, few, many and, for expanded clones, a class.

>16|many|TRBV12-3/TRBV12-4|TRBJ2-7
CASSRMILAGEDEQYF
>12|many|TRBV12-3/TRBV12-4|TRBJ1-1
CASSRDREKAFF
>15|.|TRBV11-2|TRBJ1-5
CAGSSTGSMNQPQHF
>14|many|TRBV2|TRBJ2-2
CASSVETGAGELFF
>15|many|TRBV6-1|TRBJ2-7
CASSPSRGSPYEQYF
>13|.|TRBV18|TRBJ2-7
CASSPETSYEQYF
>14|many|TRBV28|TRBJ2-5
CASNFAGPQETQYF
>15|many|TRBV7-2|TRBJ2-5
CASSLDRTRTETQYF
>15|many|TRBV12-3/TRBV12-4|TRBJ2-7
CASSLVGWEGYEQYF
>15|few|TRBV30|TRBJ2-2
CAWSVLAGDAGELFF
>12|few|TRBV29-1|TRBJ2-5
CSEKTGDETQYF
>15|few|TRBV20-1|TRBJ2-3
CSAGEPSGGVHTQYF
>11|many|TRBV20-1|TRBJ2-5
CSARVGVPQYF
>15|many|TRBV12-3/TRBV12-4|TRBJ2-1
CASSRVRGSYNEQFF
>14|.|TRBV10-1|TRBJ2-1
CASSDSDSYNEQFF
>12|few|TRBV29-1|TRBJ2-7
CSVYVSSYEQYF
>14|few|TRBV5-1|TRBJ2-7
CASSLGGTGNEQYF
>14|many|TRBV6-2/TRBV6-3|TRBJ2-7
CASSFGLAVGEQYF
>13|many|TRBV30|TRBJ2-3
CAGRPSSADTQYF
>13|many|TRBV5-1|TRBJ2-3
CASSLDRADTQYF
>14|.|TRBV5-1|TRBJ2-7
CASSLSLVNYEQYF
>12|.|TRBV27|TRBJ2-1
CASSSDSTEQFF
>13|few|TRBV20-1|TRBJ1-5
CSATIAGNQPQHF
>14|.|TRBV4-3|TRBJ1-4
CASSLGQGTEKLFF
>12|once|TRBV28|TRBJ1-3
CAGSFEGNTIYF
>17|.|TRBV5-1|TRBJ2-2
CASSLNFRVFDTGELFF
>16|.|TRBV15|TRBJ2-2
CATTRRTSGNTGELFF
>17|few|TRBV5-5|TRBJ2-2
CASSTQTSGFYTGELFF
>15|.|TRBV5-6|TRBJ2-1
CASSPLSGVYNEQFF
>15|few|TRBV19|TRBJ1-5
CASSITWTVGQPQHF
>15|few|TRBV20-1|TRBJ1-5
CSAREGTGGTQPQHF
>15|many|TRBV12-3/TRBV12-4|TRBJ1-4
CASSLAQGIIEKLFF
>14|many|TRBV18|TRBJ2-7
CASSRDGTSYEQYF
>16|few|TRBV5-5|TRBJ1-6
CASSWEMEPYNSPLHF
>12|few|TRBV28|TRBJ1-2
CAIKDRVDGYTF
>15|.|TRBV6-1|TRBJ1-3
CASSLDGYSGNTIYF
>17|few|TRBV27|TRBJ2-2
CASSLSPTGANTGELFF
>14|.|TRBV10-1|TRBJ2-3
CASSGRDSKDTQYF
>15|many|TRBV30|TRBJ1-4
CAWSPSTGWDEKLFF
>18|.|TRBV7-9|TRBJ2-1
CASSLGPGVSISYNEQFF
>13|many|TRBV3-1|TRBJ2-1
CASSQDRANEQFF
>17|many|TRBV27|TRBJ2-1
CASSFHKAGAWLNEQFF
>17|many|TRBV27|TRBJ2-7
CASSTITMGGYVYEQYF
>12|few|TRBV2|TRBJ1-6
CASRGGSSPLHF
>12|few|TRBV7-9|TRBJ1-1
CASSLEITEAFF
>15|few|TRBV29-1|TRBJ2-1
CSVEGAPSGYNEQFF